The 30 T cell receptor beta chains below all came from one sample that was sequenced in a study of molecular identifiers for immune sequencing clone quantification. TCRdb recomputed calls from the PCR reads with MiXCR, one row per CDR3 protein. The sample shows 550,000 to 750,000 distinct CDR3 sequences, just under 20% of them seen only once. Specimen: naive CD8+ T cells from blood, with Jurkat cell RNA spiked in. The subset: FACS-sorted CD8+CD4-CCR7+CD45RA+ naive T cells. The source of these receptors is a human donor in good health. Some libraries in this study had Jurkat cell RNA spiked in.

This clonotype has ten or more counts. This rearrangement joins TRBV11-2 to TRBJ2-5; D not certain. V was clipped by 5 bases and J by 4 bases, with 17 bases between them. The CDR3 has 15 residues. Looked up from germline, CDR1 is SGHAT and CDR2 is FQNNGV. The CDR3 loop is CASSPGVGSVETQYF. The CDR3 DNA reads as TGTGCCAGCAGCCCAGGCGTGGGATCGGTAGAGACCCAGTACTTC.

The rearrangement uses TRBV6-2 or TRBV6-3 and TRBJ2-7, with D possibly matching TRBD2 (6 bases). Germline lookup yields CDR1 MNHEY and CDR2 SVGEGT. The length of the CDR3 is 16 residues. Trimming took off 1 base at V and 1 base at J, with 14 bases between the two ends. The CDR3 reads CASSYFGRRRSYEQYF. The CDR3 DNA is TGTGCCAGCAGTTACTTCGGGAGAAGGAGGTCCTACGAGCAGTACTTC.

This clonotype has more than one count but fewer than ten. The rearrangement uses TRBV20-1 and TRBJ1-2; a weak D match, TRBD1 (6 bases). The CDR3 loop spans 20 amino acids. CDR1 is DFQATT and CDR2 is SNEGSKA in the germline V gene (reference sequence). Trimming left V 4 bases short and J 4 bases short, with 34 bases between. This CDR3 reads CSATTSYKGDYTKGFYGYTF. The CDR3 bases are TGCAGTGCTACGACCAGTTACAAGGGGGATTACACCAAGGGTTTCTATGGCTACACCTTC.

This clonotype was recorded at least ten times. V usage is TRBV20-1 and J usage is TRBJ2-5; 9 bases map to TRBD1. CDR3 length equals 13 residues. V shed 0 bases, J shed 5 bases, and the junction held 1 base outside the gene matches. Germline V gene lookup returns CDR1 DFQATT and CDR2 SNEGSKA (reference sequence). In DNA form, the CDR3 reads TGCAGTGCTAGAGAGACAGGGGGGGAGACCCAGTACTTC. As protein: CSARETGGETQYF.

Comments on this clonotype: The junction differs from germline at one of its ends, possibly a read error. The chain recombines TRBV11-2 with TRBJ2-1; TRBD2 might be the D (6 bases). The CDR3 length is 15 residues. Germline V gene sequence: CDR1 SGHAT, CDR2 FQNNGV. This chain's CDR3 is CASSLEEGSYNEQFF. CDR3 DNA sequence: TGTGCCAGCAGCCTAGAGGAGGGCTCCTACAATGAGCAGTTCTTC.

In nucleotides, the CDR3 is TGTGCCAGCAGGCTTGGCGGGGCGGCCTCGTACAATGAGCAGTTCTTC. This codes for CASRLGGAASYNEQFF. This chain joins TRBV27 and TRBJ2-1; perhaps TRBD2 as D (6 bases). V lost 6 bases and J lost 4, with 19 bases in between. The CDR3 covers 16 residues. CDR1 and CDR2 (germline): MNHEY, SMNVEV (reference sequence).

This clonotype was observed a handful of times. A read error is possible here, since a much larger clone lies one base away. CDR3 loop: CASSRGTSRYEQYF. The DNA of the CDR3 is TGTGCCAGCAGTCGGGGGACTAGCCGGTACGAGCAGTACTTC. The chain recombines TRBV7-6 with TRBJ2-7; 9 bases are shared with TRBD2. Per the germline V gene, CDR1 is SGHVS and CDR2 is FNYEAQ. Losses at the gene ends were 6 bases for V and 4 bases for J; bases not matched to a gene: 7. The CDR3 is 14 residues long.

This clonotype has at least ten counts. V usage is TRBV25-1 and J usage is TRBJ2-3; possibly TRBD2 for D (6 bases). The CDR3 is made up of 15 amino acids. The germline V gene encodes CDR1 MGHDK and CDR2 SYGVNS. V lost 5 bases, J lost 3 bases, and 15 bases lay in between. In nucleotides, the CDR3 is TGTGCCAGCAGTCAACTAGCATTGGGGACAGATACGCAGTATTTT. The encoded protein is CASSQLALGTDTQYF.

This clonotype was seen more than once but under ten times. A single base separates this from a much larger clone, so it may be a read error. The chain couples TRBV5-1 to TRBJ2-3; a possible D gene is TRBD1 (6 bases). V lost 0 bases and J 1 base, leaving 12 bases between the germline ends. The CDR3 contains 16 residues. Germline CDR1 and CDR2: SGHRS and YFSETQ. The CDR3 loop is CASSLGTATGTDTQYF. CDR3 bases: TGCGCCAGCAGCTTGGGGACAGCTACTGGCACAGATACGCAGTATTTT.

The V gene is TRBV6-2 or TRBV6-3, the J gene TRBJ1-1; D ambiguous. V was shortened by 0 bases and J by 6 bases, with 11 bases between the two germline ends. The CDR3 runs to 14 residues. CDR1 is MNHEY, CDR2 SVGEGT, per germline. The CDR3 coding sequence is TGTGCCAGCAGTTACTCTTCGGGGTTCGCTGAAGCTTTCTTT. It codes for CASSYSSGFAEAFF.

This clonotype was observed many times. The genes are TRBV19 and TRBJ2-6; D gene unclear. V lost 11 bases to trimming and J lost 4 bases, with 9 bases between them. Germline V gene lookup returns CDR1 LNHDA and CDR2 SQIVND (reference sequence). The CDR3 length is 12 residues. The CDR3 DNA follows: TGTGCCTCAAGGTCAGGGGCCAACGTCCTGACTTTC. Translation: CASRSGANVLTF. Drawing the rest from reference TRBV19 and TRBJ2-6, the complete variable domain is DGGITQSPKYLFRKEGQNVTLSCEQNLNHDAMYWYRQDPGQGLRLIYYSQIVNDFQKGDIAEGYSVSREKKESFPLTVTSAQKNPTAFYLCASRSGANVLTFGAGSRLTVL.

This clonotype was observed at least ten times. DNA for the CDR3: TGTGCCAGCAGTGGACCCGGCTCCTACAATGAGCAGTTCTTC. Translating it yields CASSGPGSYNEQFF. The V and J genes are TRBV25-1 and TRBJ2-1; D uncertain. In germline, CDR1 is MGHDK, CDR2 SYGVNS. The CDR3 runs to 14 residues. Deletions cut 4 bases from V and 0 bases from J, with 7 bases between.

On this clonotype itself: One end of the junction fails to match germline, which may point to a read error. The J gene is TRBJ2-2, the V gene TRBV11-2, with a weak D call TRBD1 (5 bases). This CDR3 region has 16 residues. The germline gives CDR1 SGHAT, CDR2 FQNNGV. The CDR3 reads CACSIPYRMDTGELFF. The CDR3 coding sequence is TGTGCCTGCAGCATCCCGTACAGGATGGACACCGGGGAGCTGTTTTTT.

The chain couples TRBV7-2 to TRBJ2-5; 8 bases fit TRBD2. The CDR3 extends over 13 amino acids. The J segment lost 9 bases and the V segment lost 10 bases, leaving 13 bases of the junction unmatched. The germline CDR1 and CDR2 sequences are SGHTA and FQGNSA. Here the CDR3 DNA reads TGTGCCATCAGTTCGGGACTAGACGTGGCCCAGTACTTC. Its protein is CAISSGLDVAQYF.

The V and J genes are TRBV5-1 and TRBJ2-1; the D gene is possibly TRBD2 (6 bases). Trimming removed 3 bases at V and 5 bases at J, with 9 bases between. The CDR3 contains 13 residues. CDR1 SGHRS and CDR2 YFSETQ come from the germline V gene. The DNA of the CDR3 is TGCGCCAGCAGCTCAAGACTAGACAATGAGCAGTTCTTC. It encodes CASSSRLDNEQFF.

Ten or more counts support this clonotype. This sequence joins TRBV7-8 and TRBJ2-1; 10 nucleotides line up with TRBD2. Losses at the gene ends were 3 bases for V and 7 bases for J; bases not matched to a gene: 6. The CDR3 loop spans 15 amino acids. Germline CDR1 and CDR2: SGHVS and FQNEAQ. CDR3 amino acids: CASSFWSSGGNEQFF. CDR3 bases: TGTGCCAGCAGCTTTTGGTCTAGCGGGGGAAATGAGCAGTTCTTC. Looking up the rest from reference TRBV7-8 and TRBJ2-1 gives the full variable domain: GAGVSQSPRYKVAKRGQDVALRCDPISGHVSLFWYQQALGQGPEFLTYFQNEAQLDKSGLPSDRFFAERPEGSVSTLKIQRTQQEDSAVYLCASSFWSSGGNEQFFGPGTRLTVL.

This clonotype was picked up many times. CDR3 sequence reads: CASSGTGKINQPQHF. The CDR3 DNA reads TGTGCCAGCAGCGGGACAGGCAAGATCAATCAGCCCCAGCATTTT. The chain combines TRBV5-6 with TRBJ1-5; 8 positions agree with TRBD1. V shed 4 bases, J shed 3 bases, and the junction held 6 bases outside the gene matches. The CDR3 runs 15 residues. Germline CDR1 is SGHDT and CDR2 is YYEEEE.

This chain links TRBV3-2 with TRBJ2-1; TRBD2 was called by the table and not checked on the DNA. TRBV3-2 is assigned pseudogene status. The CDR3 spans 17 residues. The CDR3 sequence is CASSPIQRTSTFSIKFF. CDR3 DNA: TGTGCCAGCAGCCCGATACAACGGACTAGCACGTTTAGTATAAAGTTCTTC.

This clonotype came up once. The J gene is TRBJ1-6, the V gene TRBV30, with TRBD1 matching 8 bases. Germline V gives CDR1 GTSNPN, CDR2 SVGIG (reference sequence). The CDR3 sequence is 15 residues long. With 3 bases clipped from V and 9 bases from J, the junction kept 10 bases outside the gene matches. Here the CDR3 DNA reads TGTGCCTGGAGAGACGGACAGGGAGTAGGTTCACCCCTCCACTTT. Translating it yields CAWRDGQGVGSPLHF.

The table lists this clonotype with many counts. The chain carries TRBV9 and TRBJ2-3; a possible D gene is TRBD2 (5 bases). The CDR3 has 15 amino acids. V was shortened by 4 bases and J by 0 bases, with 12 bases between the two germline ends. Germline CDR1 SGDLS, CDR2 YYNGEE. In DNA form, the CDR3 reads TGTGCCAGCAGCTATAGCGACATTAGCACAGATACGCAGTATTTT. Its translation is CASSYSDISTDTQYF.

This clonotype has at least ten counts. The chain couples TRBV6-5 to TRBJ2-3, with D possibly matching TRBD1 (6 bases). V lost 8 bases, J lost 3 bases, and 6 bases lay in between. The CDR3 is made up of 11 amino acids. Germline V gene lookup returns CDR1 MNHEY and CDR2 SVGAGI. The CDR3 loop is CASQGTDTQYF. The CDR3 region has the DNA TGTGCCAGCCAGGGGACAGATACGCAGTATTTT.

A word on this clonotype: This may come from a read error, since a much larger clone is one base off. The conserved closing phenylalanine or tryptophan is absent in this CDR3, likely reflecting a read error. This chain joins TRBV7-8 and TRBJ2-7; TRBD2 matches at 7 bases. The J segment lost 5 bases and the V segment lost 8 bases, leaving 9 bases of the junction unmatched. Germline V CDR1 and CDR2: SGHVS, FQNEAQ. CDR3 length: 13 residues. In DNA form, the CDR3 reads TGTGCCAGCTTAGATGGGAGGGACGACGAGCAGTACTCC. It translates to CASLDGRDDEQYS.

This clonotype was detected only a few times. Since a much larger clone is just one base distant, this may be a read error. The chain combines TRBV5-6 with TRBJ1-1; possibly TRBD1 for D (5 bases). Germline V gives CDR1 SGHDT, CDR2 YYEEEE. The CDR3 extends over 16 amino acids. This chain's CDR3 is CVSSLVRQGSNTEAFF. The CDR3 bases are TGTGTCAGCAGCTTGGTACGGCAGGGCTCAAACACTGAAGCTTTCTTT.

This clonotype has at least ten counts. The rearrangement joins TRBV6-5 to TRBJ2-3, with 7 bases that match TRBD2. This CDR3 is 17 amino acids long. CDR1 is MNHEY and CDR2 is SVGAGI in the germline V gene. V was clipped by 2 bases and J by 6 bases; unmatched bases: 14. Here the CDR3 DNA reads TGTGCCAGCAGTTACAACCTACCGGGACTAAATTATGATACGCAGTATTTT. Protein sequence: CASSYNLPGLNYDTQYF.

This clonotype came up many times. The chain employs TRBV11-2 and TRBJ2-1, with D possibly being TRBD2 (6 bases). Trimming shortened V by 0 bases and J by 9 bases, and 12 bases separated the two germline ends. Germline V gene lookup returns CDR1 SGHAT and CDR2 FQNNGV. The length of the CDR3 is 14 residues. The CDR3 sequence is CASSLDPGDGEQFF. The CDR3 DNA sequence: TGTGCCAGCAGCTTAGATCCGGGGGATGGTGAGCAGTTCTTC.

In its sample, this clonotype was seen many times. The chain couples TRBV28 to TRBJ1-1; D uncertain. V lost 6 bases and J 5 bases, leaving 13 bases between the germline ends. CDR1 and CDR2 from the germline V gene are MDHEN and SYDVKM. The CDR3 extends over 13 amino acids. The CDR3 loop is CASSPLSGTEAFF. The CDR3 coding sequence is TGTGCCAGCAGCCCCCTGTCGGGGACTGAAGCTTTCTTT.

This clonotype appeared many times. The genes are TRBV4-1 and TRBJ1-5; D might be TRBD1 (5 bases). Trimming removed 4 bases from V and 3 bases from J, with 19 bases in between. The V gene's germline CDR1 is MGHRA and CDR2 YSYEKL. The CDR3 consists of 17 residues. This CDR3 reads CASSPGPGPEFNQPQHF. The CDR3 bases are TGCGCCAGCAGCCCAGGGCCAGGACCCGAATTCAATCAGCCCCAGCATTTT.

This clonotype appeared many times. Possible read error: a much larger clone is one base away. This chain uses TRBV28 with TRBJ1-5, with D unresolved. The CDR3 runs 11 residues. CDR1 and CDR2 (germline): MDHEN, SYDVKM. V shed 4 bases and J shed 6 bases, with 4 bases lying between them. CDR3 sequence reads: CASSWGQPQHF. The CDR3 coding sequence is TGTGCCAGCAGTTGGGGTCAGCCCCAGCATTTT.

In the case of this clonotype: This may arise from a read error, as a much more abundant clone is one base away. The gene calls are TRBV19 and TRBJ1-5, with 7 bases aligning to TRBD1. V lost 3 bases to trimming and J lost 6 bases; unmatched junction nucleotides: 11. Per germline, CDR1 LNHDA and CDR2 SQIVND (reference sequence). The CDR3 runs to 16 residues. DNA for the CDR3: TGTGCCAGTAGTATGATGGACAGAGGGGGCAGTCAGCCCCAGCATTTT. It is translated as CASSMMDRGGSQPQHF.

This clonotype came up many times. The chain has TRBV4-3 and TRBJ1-1, with TRBD1 as a possible D gene (6 bases). This CDR3 is 14 amino acids long. V lost 0 bases and J lost 4, with 9 bases in between. The germline V gene has CDR1 LGHNA and CDR2 YSLEER. The DNA of the CDR3 is TGCGCCAGCAGCCAAGATCAGGGGAGCACTGAAGCTTTCTTT. Translation: CASSQDQGSTEAFF.